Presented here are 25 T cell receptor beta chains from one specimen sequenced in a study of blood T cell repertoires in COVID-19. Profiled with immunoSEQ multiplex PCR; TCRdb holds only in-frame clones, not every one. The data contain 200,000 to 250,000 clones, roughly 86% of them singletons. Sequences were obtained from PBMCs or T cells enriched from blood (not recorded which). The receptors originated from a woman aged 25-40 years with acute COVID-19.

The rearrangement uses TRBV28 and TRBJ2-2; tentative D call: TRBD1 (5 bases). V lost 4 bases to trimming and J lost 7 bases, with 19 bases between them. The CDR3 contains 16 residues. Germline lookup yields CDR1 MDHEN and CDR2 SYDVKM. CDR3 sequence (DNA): TGTGCCAGCAGTTCCTTTTCCTACAGGTCCATCGGGGAGCTGTTTTTT. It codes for CASSSFSYRSIGELFF.

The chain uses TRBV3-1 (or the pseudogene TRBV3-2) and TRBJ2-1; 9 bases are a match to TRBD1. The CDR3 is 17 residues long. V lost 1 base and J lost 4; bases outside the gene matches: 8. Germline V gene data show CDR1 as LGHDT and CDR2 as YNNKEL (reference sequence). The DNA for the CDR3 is TGTGCCAGCAGCCAAGGGGTGAAGGACAGGGGATACAATGAGCAGTTCTTC. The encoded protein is CASSQGVKDRGYNEQFF.

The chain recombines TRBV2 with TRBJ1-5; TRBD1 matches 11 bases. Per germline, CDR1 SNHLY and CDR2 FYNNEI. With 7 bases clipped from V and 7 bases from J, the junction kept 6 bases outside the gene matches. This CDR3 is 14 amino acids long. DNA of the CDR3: TGTGCCAGCACCGGACAGGGGGCAGGACAGCCCCAGCATTTT. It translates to CASTGQGAGQPQHF.

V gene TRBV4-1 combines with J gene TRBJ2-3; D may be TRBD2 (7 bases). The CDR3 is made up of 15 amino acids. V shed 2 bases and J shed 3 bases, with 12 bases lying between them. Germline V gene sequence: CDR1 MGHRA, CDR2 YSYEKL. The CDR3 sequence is CASSQSRGATDTQYF. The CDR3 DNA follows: TGCGCCAGCAGCCAATCCCGGGGGGCTACAGATACGCAGTATTTT.

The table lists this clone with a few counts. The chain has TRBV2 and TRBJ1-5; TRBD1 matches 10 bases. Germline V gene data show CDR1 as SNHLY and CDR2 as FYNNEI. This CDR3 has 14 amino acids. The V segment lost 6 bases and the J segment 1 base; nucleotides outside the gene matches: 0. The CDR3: CASRGQGSNQPQHF. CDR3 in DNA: TGTGCCAGCAGGGGACAGGGGAGCAATCAGCCCCAGCATTTT.

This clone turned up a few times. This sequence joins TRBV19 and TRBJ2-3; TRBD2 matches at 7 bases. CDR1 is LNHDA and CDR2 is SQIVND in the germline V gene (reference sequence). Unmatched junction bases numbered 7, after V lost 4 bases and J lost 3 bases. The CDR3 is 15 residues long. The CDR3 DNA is TGTGCCAGTAGTAAAATCCGCGGGGGAACAGATACGCAGTATTTT. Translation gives CASSKIRGGTDTQYF. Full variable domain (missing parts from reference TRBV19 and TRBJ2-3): DGGITQSPKYLFRKEGQNVTLSCEQNLNHDAMYWYRQDPGQGLRLIYYSQIVNDFQKGDIAEGYSVSREKKESFPLTVTSAQKNPTAFYLCASSKIRGGTDTQYFGPGTRLTVL.

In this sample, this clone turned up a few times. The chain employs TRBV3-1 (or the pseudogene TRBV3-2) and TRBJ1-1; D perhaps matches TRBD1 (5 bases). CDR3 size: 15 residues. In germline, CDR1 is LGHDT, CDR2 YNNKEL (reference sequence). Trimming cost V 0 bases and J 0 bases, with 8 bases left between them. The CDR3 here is CASSQDNRLNTEAFF. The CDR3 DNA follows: TGTGCCAGCAGCCAAGATAACAGGTTGAACACTGAAGCTTTCTTT.

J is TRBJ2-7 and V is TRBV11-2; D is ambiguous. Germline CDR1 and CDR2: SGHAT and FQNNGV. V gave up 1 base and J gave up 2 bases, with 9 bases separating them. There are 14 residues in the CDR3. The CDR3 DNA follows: TGTGCCAGCAGCTTAGGTAGGCAGGCCTACGAGCAGTACTTC. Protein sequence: CASSLGRQAYEQYF.

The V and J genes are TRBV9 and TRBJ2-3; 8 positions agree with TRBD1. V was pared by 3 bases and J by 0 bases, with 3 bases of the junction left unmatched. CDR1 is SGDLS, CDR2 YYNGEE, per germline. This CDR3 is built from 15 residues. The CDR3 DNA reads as TGTGCCAGCAGCGCTCAGGGGGCTAGCACAGATACGCAGTATTTT. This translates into CASSAQGASTDTQYF. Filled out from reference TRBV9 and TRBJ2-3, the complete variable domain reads DSGVTQTPKHLITATGQRVTLRCSPRSGDLSVYWYQQSLDQGLQFLIQYYNGEERAKGNILERFSAQQFPDLHSELNLSSLELGDSALYFCASSAQGASTDTQYFGPGTRLTVL.

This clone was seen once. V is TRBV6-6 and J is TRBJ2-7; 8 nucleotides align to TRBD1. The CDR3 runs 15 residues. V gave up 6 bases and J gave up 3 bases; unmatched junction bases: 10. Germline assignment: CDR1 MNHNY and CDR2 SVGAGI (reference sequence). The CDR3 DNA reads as TGTGCCAGCAGCCCTGATTCCGGGACAGGCTACGAGCAGTACTTC. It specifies CASSPDSGTGYEQYF.

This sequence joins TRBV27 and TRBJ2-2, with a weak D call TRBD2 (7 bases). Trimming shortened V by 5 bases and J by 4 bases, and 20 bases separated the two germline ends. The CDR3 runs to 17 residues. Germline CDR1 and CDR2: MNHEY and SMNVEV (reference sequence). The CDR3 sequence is CASSPIGGGLATGELFF. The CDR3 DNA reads TGTGCCAGCAGTCCTATTGGGGGGGGGCTTGCCACCGGGGAGCTGTTTTTT.

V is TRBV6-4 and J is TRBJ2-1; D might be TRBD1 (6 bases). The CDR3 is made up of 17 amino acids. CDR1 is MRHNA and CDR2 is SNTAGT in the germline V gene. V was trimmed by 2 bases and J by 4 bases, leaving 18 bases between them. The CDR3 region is CASSDRFRAGAYNEQFF. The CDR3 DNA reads TGTGCCAGCAGTGACAGGTTCCGGGCAGGGGCATACAATGAGCAGTTCTTC.

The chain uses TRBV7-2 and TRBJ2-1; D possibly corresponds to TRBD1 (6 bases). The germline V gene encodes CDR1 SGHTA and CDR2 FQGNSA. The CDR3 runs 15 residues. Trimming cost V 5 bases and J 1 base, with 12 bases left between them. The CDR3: CASSPRTASYNEQFF. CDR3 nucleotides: TGTGCCAGCAGCCCCCGGACAGCTTCCTACAATGAGCAGTTCTTC. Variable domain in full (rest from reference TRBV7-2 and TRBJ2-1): GAGVSQSPSNKVTEKGKDVELRCDPISGHTALYWYRQSLGQGLEFLIYFQGNSAPDKSGLPSDRFSAERTGGSVSTLTIQRTQQEDSAVYLCASSPRTASYNEQFFGPGTRLTVL.

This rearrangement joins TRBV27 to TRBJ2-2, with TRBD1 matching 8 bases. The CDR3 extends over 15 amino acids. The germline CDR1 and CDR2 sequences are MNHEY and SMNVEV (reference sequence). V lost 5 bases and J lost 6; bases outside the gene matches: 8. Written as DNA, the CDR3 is TGTGCCAGCAGTAACCCGGGACAGGCCGCCGGGGAGCTGTTTTTT. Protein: CASSNPGQAAGELFF.

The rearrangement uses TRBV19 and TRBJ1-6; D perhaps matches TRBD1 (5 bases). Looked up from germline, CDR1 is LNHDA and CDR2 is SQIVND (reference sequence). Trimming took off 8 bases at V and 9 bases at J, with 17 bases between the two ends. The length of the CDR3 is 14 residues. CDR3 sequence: CASSNTGEGSPLHF. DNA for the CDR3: TGTGCCAGTTCAAATACGGGGGAAGGTTCACCCCTCCACTTT.

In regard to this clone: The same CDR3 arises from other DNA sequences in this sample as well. The CDR3 here is CASSLGQGNSPLHF. The CDR3 nucleotides read TGCGCCAGCAGCCTGGGACAGGGGAATTCACCCCTCCACTTT. The V call is TRBV4-3, the J call TRBJ1-6; 10 bases fit TRBD1. This CDR3 spans 14 amino acids. The germline CDR1 and CDR2 sequences are LGHNA and YSLEER. V gave up 4 bases and J gave up 7 bases; unmatched junction bases: 1.

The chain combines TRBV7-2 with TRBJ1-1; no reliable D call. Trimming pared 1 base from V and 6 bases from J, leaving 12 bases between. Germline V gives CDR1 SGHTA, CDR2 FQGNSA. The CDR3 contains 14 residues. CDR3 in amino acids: CASSLDPSNSEAFF. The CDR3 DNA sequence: TGTGCCAGCAGCTTAGACCCCAGTAATTCTGAAGCTTTCTTT.

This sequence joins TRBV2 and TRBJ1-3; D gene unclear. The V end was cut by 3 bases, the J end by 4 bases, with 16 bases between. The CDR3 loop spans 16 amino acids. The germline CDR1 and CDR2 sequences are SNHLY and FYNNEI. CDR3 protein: CASSEFESGLGNTIYF. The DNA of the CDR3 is TGTGCCAGCAGTGAGTTTGAGTCCGGACTCGGAAACACCATATATTTT. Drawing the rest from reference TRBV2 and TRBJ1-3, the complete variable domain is EPEVTQTPSHQVTQMGQEVILRCVPISNHLYFYWYRQILGQKVEFLVSFYNNEISEKSEIFDDQFSVERPDGSNFTLKIRSTKLEDSAMYFCASSEFESGLGNTIYFGEGSWLTVV.

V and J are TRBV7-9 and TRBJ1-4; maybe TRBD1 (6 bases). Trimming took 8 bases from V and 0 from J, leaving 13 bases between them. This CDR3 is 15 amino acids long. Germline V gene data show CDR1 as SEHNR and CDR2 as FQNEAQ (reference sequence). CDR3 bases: TGTGCCAGCGGACAGACCACTGCAACTAATGAAAAACTGTTTTTT. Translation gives CASGQTTATNEKLFF.

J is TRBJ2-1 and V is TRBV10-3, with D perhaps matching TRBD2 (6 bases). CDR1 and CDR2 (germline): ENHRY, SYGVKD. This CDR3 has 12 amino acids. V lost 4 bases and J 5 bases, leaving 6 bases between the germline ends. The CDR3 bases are TGTGCCATCAGTGGGGGGGACAATGAGCAGTTCTTC. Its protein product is CAISGGDNEQFF.

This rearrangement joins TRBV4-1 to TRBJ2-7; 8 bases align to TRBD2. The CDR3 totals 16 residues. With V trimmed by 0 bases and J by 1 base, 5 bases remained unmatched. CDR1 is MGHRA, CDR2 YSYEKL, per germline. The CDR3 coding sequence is TGCGCCAGCAGCCAAGATTGGATAGCGGGGTCCTACGAGCAGTACTTC. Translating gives CASSQDWIAGSYEQYF.

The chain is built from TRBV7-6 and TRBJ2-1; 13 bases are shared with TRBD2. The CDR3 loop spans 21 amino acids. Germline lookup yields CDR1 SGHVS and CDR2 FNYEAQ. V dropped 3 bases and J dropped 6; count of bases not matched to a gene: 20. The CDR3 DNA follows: TGTGCCAGCAGCTTTGAAACTAGCGGGGGGGATTTCGCCTACGGAGGCAATGAGCAGTTCTTC. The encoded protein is CASSFETSGGDFAYGGNEQFF.

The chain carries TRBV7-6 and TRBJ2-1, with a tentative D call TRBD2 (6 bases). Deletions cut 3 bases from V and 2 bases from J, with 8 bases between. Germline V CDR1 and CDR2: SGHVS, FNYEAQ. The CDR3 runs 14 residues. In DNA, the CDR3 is TGTGCCAGCAGCTTCGGAGGGGCCTACAATGAGCAGTTCTTC. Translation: CASSFGGAYNEQFF.

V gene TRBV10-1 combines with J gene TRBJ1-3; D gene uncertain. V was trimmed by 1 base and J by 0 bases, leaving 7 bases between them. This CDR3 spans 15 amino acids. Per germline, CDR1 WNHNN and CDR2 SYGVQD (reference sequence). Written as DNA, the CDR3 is TGCGCCAGCAGTGAGTTGGAGTCCTCTGGAAACACCATATATTTT. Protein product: CASSELESSGNTIYF.

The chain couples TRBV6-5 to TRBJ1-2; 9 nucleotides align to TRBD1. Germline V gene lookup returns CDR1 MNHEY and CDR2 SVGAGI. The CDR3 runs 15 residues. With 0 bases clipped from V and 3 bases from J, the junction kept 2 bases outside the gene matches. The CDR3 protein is CASSYSRDRDYGYTF. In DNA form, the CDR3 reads TGTGCCAGCAGTTACTCGCGGGACAGGGACTATGGCTACACCTTC.